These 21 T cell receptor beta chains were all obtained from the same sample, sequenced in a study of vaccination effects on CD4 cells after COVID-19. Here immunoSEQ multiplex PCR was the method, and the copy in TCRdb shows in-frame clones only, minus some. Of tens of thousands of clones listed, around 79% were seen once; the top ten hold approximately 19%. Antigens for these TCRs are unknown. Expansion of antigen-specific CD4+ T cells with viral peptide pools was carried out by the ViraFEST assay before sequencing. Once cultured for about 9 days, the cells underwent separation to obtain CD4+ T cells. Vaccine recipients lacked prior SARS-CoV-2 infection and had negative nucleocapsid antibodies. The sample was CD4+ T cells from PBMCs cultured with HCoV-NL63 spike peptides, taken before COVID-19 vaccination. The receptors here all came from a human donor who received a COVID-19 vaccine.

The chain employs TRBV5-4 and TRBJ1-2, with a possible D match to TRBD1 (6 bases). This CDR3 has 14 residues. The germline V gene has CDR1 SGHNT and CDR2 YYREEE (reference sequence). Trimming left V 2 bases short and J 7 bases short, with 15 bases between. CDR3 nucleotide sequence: TGTGCCAGCAGCTTCGGAGGGGGTGAGGGTGGCTACACCTTC. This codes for CASSFGGGEGGYTF. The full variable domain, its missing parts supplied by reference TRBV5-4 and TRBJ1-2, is ETGVTQSPTHLIKTRGQQVTLRCSSQSGHNTVSWYQQALGQGPQFIFQYYREEENGRGNFPPRFSGLQFPNYSSELNVNALELDDSALYLCASSFGGGEGGYTFGSGTRLTVV.

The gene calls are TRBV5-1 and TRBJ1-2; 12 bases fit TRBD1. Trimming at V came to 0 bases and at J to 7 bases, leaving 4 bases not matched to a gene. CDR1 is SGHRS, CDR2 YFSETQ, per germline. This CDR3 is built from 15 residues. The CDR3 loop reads CASSLGGDRGLGYTF. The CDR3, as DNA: TGCGCCAGCAGCTTGGGAGGGGACAGGGGGCTTGGCTACACCTTC.

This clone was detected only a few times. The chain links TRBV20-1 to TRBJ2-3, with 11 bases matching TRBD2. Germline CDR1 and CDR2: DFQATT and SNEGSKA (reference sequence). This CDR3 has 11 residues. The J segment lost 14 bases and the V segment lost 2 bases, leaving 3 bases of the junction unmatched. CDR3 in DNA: TGCAGTGCTAGAACTAGCGGGAGTTTGTATTTT. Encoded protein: CSARTSGSLYF.

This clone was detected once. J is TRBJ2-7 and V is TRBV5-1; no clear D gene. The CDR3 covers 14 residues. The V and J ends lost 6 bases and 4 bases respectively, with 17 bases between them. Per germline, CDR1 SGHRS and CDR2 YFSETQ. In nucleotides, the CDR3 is TGCGCCAGCACCGAAGACGGGCTAGGGTACGAGCAGTACTTC. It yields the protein CASTEDGLGYEQYF.

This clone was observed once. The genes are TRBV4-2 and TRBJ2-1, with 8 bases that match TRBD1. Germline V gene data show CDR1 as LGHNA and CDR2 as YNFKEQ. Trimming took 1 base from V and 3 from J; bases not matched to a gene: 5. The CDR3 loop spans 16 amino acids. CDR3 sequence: CASSQVGQGYYNEQFF. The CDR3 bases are TGTGCCAGCAGCCAAGTCGGACAGGGATACTACAATGAGCAGTTCTTC.

CDR3 region: CASSAGGSKSTQYF. As DNA, the CDR3 is TGTGCCAGCAGCGCCGGGGGGAGTAAGTCGACCCAGTACTTC. The gene calls are TRBV9 and TRBJ2-5; 7 nucleotides match TRBD2. Germline assignment: CDR1 SGDLS and CDR2 YYNGEE. Trimming took 3 bases from V and 7 from J; bases not matched to a gene: 9. The CDR3 is made up of 14 amino acids.

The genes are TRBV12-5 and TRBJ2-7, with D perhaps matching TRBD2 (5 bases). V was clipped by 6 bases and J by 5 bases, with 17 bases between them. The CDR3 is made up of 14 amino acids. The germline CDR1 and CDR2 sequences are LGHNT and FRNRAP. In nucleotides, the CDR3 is TGTGCTAGTGGGTCCCGGAGTGAGGGTGACGAGCAGTACTTC. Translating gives CASGSRSEGDEQYF.

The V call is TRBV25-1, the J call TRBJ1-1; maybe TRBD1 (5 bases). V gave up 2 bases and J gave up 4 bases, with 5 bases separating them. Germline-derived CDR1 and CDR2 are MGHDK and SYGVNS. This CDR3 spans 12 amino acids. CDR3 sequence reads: CASSEQGTEAFF. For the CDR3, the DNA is TGTGCCAGCAGTGAACAGGGCACTGAAGCTTTCTTT.

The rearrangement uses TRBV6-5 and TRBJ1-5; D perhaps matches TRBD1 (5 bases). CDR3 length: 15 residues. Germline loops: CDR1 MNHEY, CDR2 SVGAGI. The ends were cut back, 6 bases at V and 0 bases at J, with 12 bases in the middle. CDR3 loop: CASSPTVSSNQPQHF. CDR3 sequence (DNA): TGTGCCAGCAGCCCGACAGTTTCTAGCAATCAGCCCCAGCATTTT.

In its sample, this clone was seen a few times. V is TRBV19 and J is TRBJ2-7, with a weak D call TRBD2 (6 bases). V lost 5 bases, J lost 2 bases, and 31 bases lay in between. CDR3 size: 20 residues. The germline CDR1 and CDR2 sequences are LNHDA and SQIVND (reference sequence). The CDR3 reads CASSPSLRGERGHVPYEQYF. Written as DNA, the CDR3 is TGTGCCAGTAGTCCCTCCCTGCGGGGTGAGAGAGGTCATGTCCCCTACGAGCAGTACTTC.

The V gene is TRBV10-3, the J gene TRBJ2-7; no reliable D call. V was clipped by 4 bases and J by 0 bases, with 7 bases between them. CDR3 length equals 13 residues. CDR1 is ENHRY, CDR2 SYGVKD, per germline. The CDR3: CAISVHSSYEQYF. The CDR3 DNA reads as TGTGCCATCAGTGTACATAGCTCCTACGAGCAGTACTTC.

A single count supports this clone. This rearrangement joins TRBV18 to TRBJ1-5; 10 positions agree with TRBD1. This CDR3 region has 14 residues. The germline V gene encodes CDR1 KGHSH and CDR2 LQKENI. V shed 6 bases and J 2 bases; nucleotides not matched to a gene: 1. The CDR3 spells CASSGTGGNQPQHF. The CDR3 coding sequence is TGTGCCAGCTCCGGGACAGGGGGCAATCAGCCCCAGCATTTT.

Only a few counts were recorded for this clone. The CDR3 nucleotides read TGTGCCAGTAGTATTTTAACAGGTGGCTATGGCTACACCTTC. Translated: CASSILTGGYGYTF. This chain connects TRBV19 to TRBJ1-2, with D tentatively TRBD1 (5 bases). The CDR3 extends over 14 amino acids. The V end was cut by 3 bases, the J end by 4 bases, with 12 bases between. Germline V gene data show CDR1 as LNHDA and CDR2 as SQIVND (reference sequence).

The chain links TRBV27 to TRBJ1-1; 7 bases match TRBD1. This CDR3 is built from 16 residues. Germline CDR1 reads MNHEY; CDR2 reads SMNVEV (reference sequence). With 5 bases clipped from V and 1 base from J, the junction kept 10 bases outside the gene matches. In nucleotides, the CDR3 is TGTGCCAGCAGTGGGGAACAGGGGAGGAGGAACACTGAAGCTTTCTTT. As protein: CASSGEQGRRNTEAFF.

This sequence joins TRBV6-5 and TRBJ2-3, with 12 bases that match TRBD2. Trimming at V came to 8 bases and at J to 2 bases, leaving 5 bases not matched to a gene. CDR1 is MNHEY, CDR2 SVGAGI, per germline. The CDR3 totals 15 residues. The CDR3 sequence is CASETSGGYTDTQYF. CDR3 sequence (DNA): TGTGCCAGCGAGACTAGCGGGGGATACACAGATACGCAGTATTTT.

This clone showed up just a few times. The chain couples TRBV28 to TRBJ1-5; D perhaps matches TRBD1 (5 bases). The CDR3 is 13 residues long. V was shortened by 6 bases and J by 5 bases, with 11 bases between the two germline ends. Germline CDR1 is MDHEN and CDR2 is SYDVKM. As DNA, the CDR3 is TGTGCCAGCAGGGGGGGTGGCTATCAGCCCCAGCATTTT. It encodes CASRGGGYQPQHF.

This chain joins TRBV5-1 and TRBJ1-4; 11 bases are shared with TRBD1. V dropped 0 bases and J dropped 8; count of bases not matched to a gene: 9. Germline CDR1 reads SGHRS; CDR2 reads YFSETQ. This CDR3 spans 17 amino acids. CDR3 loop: CASSLEPQGQGGEKLFF. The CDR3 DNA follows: TGCGCCAGCAGCTTGGAGCCCCAGGGACAGGGGGGGGAAAAACTGTTTTTT.

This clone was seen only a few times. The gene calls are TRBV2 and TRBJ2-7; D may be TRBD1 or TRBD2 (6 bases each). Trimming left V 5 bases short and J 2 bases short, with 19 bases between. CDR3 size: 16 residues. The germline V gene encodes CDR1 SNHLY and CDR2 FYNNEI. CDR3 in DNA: TGTGCCAGCAGTCAGAAAATAACAGGGAGGACCTACGAGCAGTACTTC. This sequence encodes CASSQKITGRTYEQYF.

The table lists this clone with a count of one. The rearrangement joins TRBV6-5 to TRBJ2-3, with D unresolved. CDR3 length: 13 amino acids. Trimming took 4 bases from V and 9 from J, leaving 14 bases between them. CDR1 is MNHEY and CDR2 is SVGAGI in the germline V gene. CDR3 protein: CASSLSAWYTQYF. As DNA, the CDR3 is TGTGCCAGCAGTTTGTCCGCCTGGTACACGCAGTATTTT.

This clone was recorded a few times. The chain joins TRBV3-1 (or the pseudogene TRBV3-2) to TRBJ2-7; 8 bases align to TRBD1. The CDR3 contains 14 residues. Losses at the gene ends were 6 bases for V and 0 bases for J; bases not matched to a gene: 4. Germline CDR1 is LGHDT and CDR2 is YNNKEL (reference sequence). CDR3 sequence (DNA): TGTGCCAGCAGACCCGGGACAGGCTCCTACGAGCAGTACTTC. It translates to CASRPGTGSYEQYF.

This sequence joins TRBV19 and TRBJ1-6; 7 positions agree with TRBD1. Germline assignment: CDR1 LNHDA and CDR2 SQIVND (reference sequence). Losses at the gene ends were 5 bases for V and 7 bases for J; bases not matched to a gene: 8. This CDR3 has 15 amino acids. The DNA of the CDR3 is TGTGCCAGTAGTTTACGGACAGGCATCAATTCACCCCTCCACTTT. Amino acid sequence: CASSLRTGINSPLHF.